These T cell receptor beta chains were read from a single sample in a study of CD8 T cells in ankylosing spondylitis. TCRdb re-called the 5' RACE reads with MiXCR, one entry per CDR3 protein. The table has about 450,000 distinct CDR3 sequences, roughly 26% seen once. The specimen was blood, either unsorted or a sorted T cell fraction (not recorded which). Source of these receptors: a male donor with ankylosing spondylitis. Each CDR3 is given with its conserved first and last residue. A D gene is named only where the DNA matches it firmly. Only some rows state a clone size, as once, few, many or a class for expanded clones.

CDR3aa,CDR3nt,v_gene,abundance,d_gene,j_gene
CASRLKRDEQFF,TGTGCCAGCAGGTTAAAGCGGGATGAGCAGTTCTTC,TRBV7-2,few,NA,TRBJ2-1
CASSLVVSGTVTYNEQFF,TGTGCCAGCAGTTTGGTCGTGAGTGGGACCGTCACCTACAATGAGCAGTTCTTC,TRBV12-3/TRBV12-4,few,NA,TRBJ2-1
CASSLRANTGELFF,TGTGCCAGCAGCTTACGAGCGAACACCGGGGAGCTGTTTTTT,TRBV7-8,NA,NA,TRBJ2-2
CATSVGAGGVEQFF,TGTGCCACCAGTGTGGGAGCGGGTGGAGTTGAGCAGTTCTTC,TRBV24-1,NA,NA,TRBJ2-1
CASSLGLAGGWGEERNEQFF,TGTGCCAGCAGTTTGGGACTAGCGGGAGGATGGGGGGAGGAAAGGAATGAGCAGTTCTTC,TRBV27,NA,TRBD2,TRBJ2-1
CASSWGNTDTQYF,TGTGCCAGCAGCTGGGGGAACACAGATACGCAGTATTTT,TRBV28,NA,NA,TRBJ2-3
CATSDSSGPGSGNTIYF,TGTGCCACCAGTGACTCCTCGGGACCTGGCTCTGGAAACACCATATATTTT,TRBV24-1,few,NA,TRBJ1-3
CASRLHPSGTYENEQFF,TGTGCCAGCAGACTGCATCCTAGCGGTACCTATGAGAATGAGCAGTTCTTC,TRBV6-2/TRBV6-3,NA,TRBD2,TRBJ2-1
CAISEFSGGGYEQFF,TGTGCCATCAGTGAGTTCTCGGGAGGGGGGTATGAGCAGTTCTTC,TRBV10-3,NA,TRBD2,TRBJ2-1
CASSPLTSGSTDTQYF,TGTGCCAGCAGCCCACTAACTAGCGGGAGCACAGATACGCAGTATTTT,TRBV4-2,NA,TRBD2,TRBJ2-3
CASKAQMGEKLFF,TGCGCCAGCAAGGCCCAGATGGGTGAAAAACTGTTTTTT,TRBV5-1,NA,NA,TRBJ1-4
CATSQDRYNEQFF,TGTGCCACCAGTCAGGACAGGTACAATGAGCAGTTCTTC,TRBV24-1,NA,TRBD1,TRBJ2-1
CASSRMGQGGGNEQFF,TGTGCCAGCAGCCGGATGGGACAGGGTGGGGGGAATGAGCAGTTCTTC,TRBV4-2,few,TRBD1,TRBJ2-1
CATTGSRDTEAFF,TGTGCCACCACCGGGAGTAGGGACACTGAAGCTTTCTTT,TRBV2,NA,NA,TRBJ1-1
CSVEEGRGNYGYTF,TGCAGCGTTGAAGAAGGGAGGGGGAACTATGGCTACACCTTC,TRBV29-1,NA,NA,TRBJ1-2
CATSDLQRARGEQFF,TGTGCCACCAGTGATTTGCAAAGGGCGAGGGGTGAGCAGTTCTTC,TRBV24-1,once,NA,TRBJ2-1
CASTPAGPTDTQYF,TGTGCCAGCACCCCAGCGGGACCCACAGATACGCAGTATTTT,TRBV12-3/TRBV12-4,few,TRBD2,TRBJ2-3
CASSIGTDQETQYF,TGCGCCAGCAGCATCGGGACAGACCAAGAGACCCAGTACTTC,TRBV5-1,NA,TRBD1,TRBJ2-5
CASSFDRVNEQYF,TGTGCCAGCAGTTTTGACAGGGTGAACGAGCAGTACTTC,TRBV12-3/TRBV12-4,NA,TRBD1,TRBJ2-7
CASSGTVFYGYTF,TGTGCCAGTAGCGGGACAGTCTTCTATGGCTACACCTTC,TRBV19,few,TRBD1,TRBJ1-2
CASSSTELPYNEQFF,TGTGCCAGCAGTTCCACAGAGCTACCCTACAATGAGCAGTTCTTC,TRBV12-3/TRBV12-4,NA,NA,TRBJ2-1
CASSPQPLEQYF,TGTGCCAGCAGTCCACAGCCCTTGGAGCAGTACTTC,TRBV12-3/TRBV12-4,NA,NA,TRBJ2-7
CASLPGQGKLSPEAFF,TGTGCCAGTCTGCCGGGACAGGGGAAATTGAGTCCTGAAGCTTTCTTT,TRBV19,NA,TRBD1,TRBJ1-1
CASSPRGASGSTTDTQYF,TGTGCCAGCAGCCCGCGCGGGGCTAGCGGGAGTACAACAGATACGCAGTATTTT,TRBV11-2,few,TRBD2,TRBJ2-3
CASSPDGLRQPQHF,TGTGCCAGCAGTCCGGACGGGCTGAGACAGCCCCAGCATTTT,TRBV6-2/TRBV6-3,NA,NA,TRBJ1-5
CSAREGTASIGQFF,TGCAGTGCTAGAGAAGGGACCGCCTCAATCGGGCAGTTCTTC,TRBV20-1,few,NA,TRBJ2-1
CASGWGAVYEQFF,TGTGCTAGTGGTTGGGGAGCTGTCTATGAGCAGTTCTTC,TRBV12-5,NA,NA,TRBJ2-1
CATRKNNEQFF,TGTGCCACCCGGAAGAACAATGAGCAGTTCTTC,TRBV24-1,NA,NA,TRBJ2-1
CSTRQYPDTQYF,TGCAGTACCCGACAGTATCCAGATACGCAGTATTTT,TRBV20-1,NA,NA,TRBJ2-3
CASSLGAGAHNEQFF,TGTGCCAGCAGCTTGGGTGCAGGGGCCCACAATGAGCAGTTCTTC,TRBV7-8,NA,NA,TRBJ2-1
CSARDRRGFPGELFF,TGCAGTGCTAGAGATCGCAGAGGGTTTCCCGGGGAGCTGTTTTTT,TRBV20-1,NA,NA,TRBJ2-2
CASSLAGTANYEQYF,TGTGCCAGCAGCTTAGCCGGGACAGCTAACTACGAGCAGTACTTC,TRBV7-2,few,TRBD1,TRBJ2-7
CASSYGTRSTDTQYF,TGTGCCAGCAGCTATGGGACTAGAAGCACAGATACGCAGTATTTT,TRBV3-1,few,TRBD2,TRBJ2-3
CATSDGQPYSPLHF,TGTGCCACCAGTGACGGGCAGCCTTATTCACCCCTCCACTTT,TRBV24-1,NA,NA,TRBJ1-6